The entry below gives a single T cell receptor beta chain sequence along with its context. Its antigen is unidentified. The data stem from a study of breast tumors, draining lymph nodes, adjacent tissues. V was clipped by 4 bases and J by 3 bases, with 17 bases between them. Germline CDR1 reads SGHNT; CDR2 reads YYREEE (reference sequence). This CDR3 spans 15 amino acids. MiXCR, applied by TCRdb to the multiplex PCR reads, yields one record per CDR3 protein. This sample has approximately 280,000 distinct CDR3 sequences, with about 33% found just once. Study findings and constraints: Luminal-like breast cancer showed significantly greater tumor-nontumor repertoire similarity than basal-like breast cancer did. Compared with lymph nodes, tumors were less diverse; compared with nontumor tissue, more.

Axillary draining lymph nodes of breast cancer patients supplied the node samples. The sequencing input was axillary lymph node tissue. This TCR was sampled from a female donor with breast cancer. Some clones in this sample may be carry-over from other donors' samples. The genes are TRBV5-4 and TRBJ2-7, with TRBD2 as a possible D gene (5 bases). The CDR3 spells CASSQRGGFYYEQYF. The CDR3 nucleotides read TGTGCCAGCAGCCAACGAGGAGGCTTTTACTACGAGCAGTACTTC.